This is a list of T cell receptor beta chains from one sample in a study of cytomegalovirus exposure and HLA in healthy donors. Clones were sequenced by immunoSEQ multiplex PCR, and TCRdb holds only the in-frame ones, with some missing. The repertoire table contains about 130,000 clones. Sample: PBMCs. The receptor set was obtained from a woman in her thirties or forties in good health and CMV-seropositive. Each CDR3 is given without its conserved first and last residue. Fields, in order: D gene, J gene, V gene, CDR3 length, CDR3 protein. D genes are given only for firm matches.

D: NA
J: TRBJ2-1
V: TRBV28
length: 13
CDR3: ASSDGRRGHNEQF

D: TRBD2
J: TRBJ2-1
V: TRBV9
length: 14
CDR3: ASSPQAGGPYNEQF

D: NA
J: TRBJ2-7
V: TRBV4-1
length: 12
CDR3: ASSQDPAEEEQY

D: NA
J: TRBJ2-1
V: TRBV10-3
length: 14
CDR3: AISGANLFTDNEQF

D: NA
J: TRBJ1-5
V: TRBV6-1
length: 12
CDR3: ASRPRQGNQPQH

D: TRBD1
J: TRBJ1-5
V: TRBV5-8
length: 13
CDR3: ASNAGTGLGQPQH

D: NA
J: TRBJ1-2
V: TRBV28
length: 13
CDR3: ASSVEQGRSYGYT

D: TRBD2
J: TRBJ2-3
V: TRBV9
length: 13
CDR3: ASSVDSGVADTQY

D: NA
J: TRBJ1-4
V: TRBV2
length: 11
CDR3: ASSSSDRSKLF

D: TRBD1
J: TRBJ1-3
V: TRBV5-4
length: 13
CDR3: ASSKTGDSGNTIY

D: NA
J: TRBJ2-3
V: TRBV29-1
length: 8
CDR3: SVGDGTQY

D: NA
J: TRBJ2-3
V: TRBV30
length: 14
CDR3: AWSVRAPSSTDTQY

D: NA
J: TRBJ1-1
V: TRBV6-4
length: 13
CDR3: ASSDSRWEDTEAF

D: TRBD2
J: TRBJ2-1
V: TRBV9
length: 10
CDR3: ASSAGEGEQF

D: NA
J: TRBJ1-3
V: TRBV7-6
length: 13
CDR3: ASSYGTNSGNTIY

D: NA
J: TRBJ2-5
V: TRBV7-7
length: 11
CDR3: ASSVHSKGEQY

D: TRBD1
J: TRBJ1-2
V: TRBV6-5
length: 12
CDR3: ASSDRERSPGYT

D: TRBD2
J: TRBJ2-7
V: TRBV27
length: 11
CDR3: ASSLAGAYEQY

D: TRBD2
J: TRBJ2-5
V: TRBV19
length: 12
CDR3: ASTLWTSQETQY

D: NA
J: TRBJ2-3
V: TRBV13
length: 13
CDR3: ASSPTRGPTDTQY

D: NA
J: TRBJ1-1
V: TRBV5-1
length: 13
CDR3: ASSLHTDLNTEAF

D: TRBD2
J: TRBJ2-2
V: TRBV15
length: 14
CDR3: ATSKGLAGSTGELF

D: NA
J: TRBJ2-1
V: TRBV10-3
length: 10
CDR3: AISLQGSEQF

D: TRBD1
J: TRBJ1-5
V: TRBV10-3
length: 13
CDR3: AISSDRGGNQPQH

D: NA
J: TRBJ1-2
V: TRBV7-2
length: 11
CDR3: ASSETGAYGYT

D: TRBD2
J: TRBJ2-7
V: TRBV27
length: 12
CDR3: ASRAGGRVNEQY

D: TRBD1
J: TRBJ2-5
V: TRBV19
length: 12
CDR3: ASSGDSDQETQY

D: NA
J: TRBJ1-1
V: TRBV5-4
length: 12
CDR3: ASRANHGGTEAF

D: TRBD1
J: TRBJ1-2
V: TRBV6-5
length: 13
CDR3: ASSPTGTDVYGYT

D: TRBD1
J: TRBJ2-5
V: TRBV27
length: 12
CDR3: ASSLGQGAREQY

D: TRBD2
J: TRBJ2-7
V: TRBV6-1
length: 13
CDR3: ASSAKTSGPGEQY

D: NA
J: TRBJ2-3
V: TRBV4-1
length: 13
CDR3: ASSQPARRGDTQY

D: TRBD1
J: TRBJ1-2
V: TRBV27
length: 11
CDR3: ASSPTGTYGYT

D: TRBD1
J: TRBJ1-1
V: TRBV28
length: 11
CDR3: ATSTGGRTEAF

D: TRBD2
J: TRBJ2-4
V: TRBV19
length: 13
CDR3: ASSPGTSGSPLQY

D: TRBD2
J: TRBJ2-3
V: TRBV7-8
length: 16
CDR3: ASSSGLAGDGWTDTQY

D: NA
J: TRBJ2-3
V: TRBV4-3
length: 13
CDR3: ARLDYFVFADTQY

D: NA
J: TRBJ2-5
V: TRBV29-1
length: 9
CDR3: SVGLRETQY

D: NA
J: TRBJ1-5
V: TRBV4-1
length: 15
CDR3: ASSQEEVRSSNQPQH

D: NA
J: TRBJ2-5
V: TRBV5-1
length: 12
CDR3: ASSLATGYETQY

D: TRBD1
J: TRBJ1-4
V: TRBV11-2
length: 13
CDR3: ASSLDSIGGEKLF

D: NA
J: TRBJ2-1
V: TRBV7-2
length: 13
CDR3: ASTESGGFSDEQF

D: NA
J: TRBJ2-3
V: TRBV9
length: 11
CDR3: ASSGTSTDTQY

D: NA
J: TRBJ1-5
V: TRBV10-3
length: 12
CDR3: AISEGEGDQPQH

D: TRBD2
J: TRBJ2-1
V: TRBV5-1
length: 15
CDR3: ASSFVAGVSSYNEQF

D: TRBD2
J: TRBJ2-7
V: TRBV10-3
length: 16
CDR3: ATRTSVAGGRQGYEQY

D: NA
J: TRBJ1-1
V: TRBV14
length: 13
CDR3: ASSQVETGNTEAF

D: NA
J: TRBJ2-7
V: TRBV5-3
length: 14
CDR3: ARSYLEPKVTYEQY

D: NA
J: TRBJ1-1
V: TRBV27
length: 11
CDR3: ASSLVGGTEAF

D: TRBD1
J: TRBJ2-7
V: TRBV11-1
length: 14
CDR3: ASSLARGFGTYEQY